The 29 T cell receptor beta chains below come from one sample, sequenced in a study of cytomegalovirus exposure and HLA in healthy donors. This table comes from immunoSEQ multiplex PCR, and its TCRdb copy is limited to in-frame clones, with some not included. The table includes about 74,000 clones, 90% to 95% detected once. Sequencing was carried out using PBMCs. These receptors were collected from a man between 18 and 29 years old in good health and CMV-seropositive.

Written as DNA, the CDR3 is TGTGCCAGCAGGCCAGCGGCCGGGGAGCTGTTTTTT. It codes for CASRPAAGELFF. The chain combines TRBV27 with TRBJ2-2; D is perhaps TRBD2 (5 bases). The V end was cut by 6 bases, the J end by 6 bases, with 8 bases between. CDR1 MNHEY and CDR2 SMNVEV come from the germline V gene (reference sequence). This CDR3 region has 12 residues.

This clone was detected once. The chain joins TRBV5-8 to TRBJ2-7; 7 nucleotides match TRBD1. The CDR3 is 15 amino acids. With 4 bases clipped from V and 2 bases from J, the junction kept 9 bases outside the gene matches. In germline, CDR1 is SGHTS, CDR2 YDEGEE. CDR3 bases: TGTGCCAGCAGCAGGACCGGGACAGCCCCCTACGAGCAGTACTTC. It yields the protein CASSRTGTAPYEQYF.

The CDR3 loop is CSVGTGLGTEAFF. The CDR3 coding sequence is TGCAGCGTCGGGACAGGGTTGGGCACTGAAGCTTTCTTT. The chain carries TRBV29-1 and TRBJ1-1; TRBD1 agrees at 9 bases. Germline trimming cut 6 bases from V and 4 bases from J; bases unmatched to any gene: 6. CDR3 length: 13 residues. Germline V lookup: CDR1 SQVTM, CDR2 ANQGSEA.

This sequence joins TRBV4-1 and TRBJ2-7, with TRBD2 matching over 8 bases. Per germline, CDR1 MGHRA and CDR2 YSYEKL. Unmatched junction bases numbered 13, after V lost 0 bases and J lost 3 bases. CDR3 length equals 18 residues. The CDR3 region has the DNA TGCGCCAGCAGCCAAGAATCCCTAGTGATAGCGGGACACTACGAGCAGTACTTC. Encoded protein: CASSQESLVIAGHYEQYF.

J is TRBJ2-7 and V is TRBV4-1; D unclear. There are 15 residues in the CDR3. The V and J ends lost 0 bases and 2 bases respectively, with 11 bases between them. Germline V gene lookup returns CDR1 MGHRA and CDR2 YSYEKL. The CDR3: CASSQDTRQTYEQYF. The CDR3 bases are TGCGCCAGCAGCCAAGATACCAGGCAAACCTACGAGCAGTACTTC.

J is TRBJ2-7 and V is TRBV4-2, with D possibly matching TRBD2 (5 bases). Germline V lookup: CDR1 LGHNA, CDR2 YNFKEQ. Between the trimmed V and J ends, which lost 0 bases and 1 base, there was a span of 13 bases. The CDR3 runs 16 residues. As DNA, the CDR3 is TGTGCCAGCAGCCAAGAAGGAGAGGGATCATCCTACGAGCAGTACTTC. As protein: CASSQEGEGSSYEQYF.

The chain joins TRBV7-2 to TRBJ2-3; TRBD1 matches at 8 bases. V dropped 10 bases and J dropped 2; count of bases not matched to a gene: 5. The CDR3 extends over 13 amino acids. The germline V gene encodes CDR1 SGHTA and CDR2 FQGNSA. The CDR3 spells CATRTGTTDTQYF. The CDR3 bases are TGTGCCACCCGGACAGGGACCACAGATACGCAGTATTTT.

J is TRBJ2-1 and V is TRBV9; 7 bases fit TRBD2. The junction had 18 bases not matched to a gene; V was cut back by 5 bases and J by 10 bases. This CDR3 has 16 residues. Germline V gene lookup returns CDR1 SGDLS and CDR2 YYNGEE. The DNA of the CDR3 is TGTGCCAGCAGTTCCTCCTTAGCGGGCCCCGGTGGAGAGCAGTTCTTC. Translation: CASSSSLAGPGGEQFF.

The rearrangement uses TRBV18 and TRBJ2-7; 10 bases are a match to TRBD2. CDR3 length: 15 amino acids. Germline-derived CDR1 and CDR2 are KGHSH and LQKENI. Trimming took 5 bases from V and 1 from J; bases not matched to a gene: 5. The CDR3 DNA reads TGTGCCAGCTCATCAAGCGGGAGGGGGTCCTACGAGCAGTACTTC. It is translated as CASSSSGRGSYEQYF. The complete variable domain, with remaining parts taken from reference TRBV18 and TRBJ2-7, reads NAGVMQNPRHLVRRRGQEARLRCSPMKGHSHVYWYRQLPEEGLKFMVYLQKENIIDESGMPKERFSAEFPKEGPSILRIQQVVRGDSAAYFCASSSSGRGSYEQYFGPGTRLTVT.

This clone occurred a few times. The chain combines TRBV5-1 with TRBJ1-5; D gene unclear. Germline loops: CDR1 SGHRS, CDR2 YFSETQ. This CDR3 spans 16 amino acids. Trimming shortened V by 3 bases and J by 3 bases, and 16 bases separated the two germline ends. The CDR3 region has the DNA TGCGCCAGCAGCTACGGTCCCACCGAAACCAATCAGCCCCAGCATTTT. This translates into CASSYGPTETNQPQHF. Supplemented by reference TRBV5-1 and TRBJ1-5, the full variable domain reads KAGVTQTPRYLIKTRGQQVTLSCSPISGHRSVSWYQQTPGQGLQFLFEYFSETQRNKGNFPGRFSGRQFSNSRSEMNVSTLELGDSALYLCASSYGPTETNQPQHFGDGTRLSIL.

The chain links TRBV11-3 to TRBJ2-3; 11 bases align to TRBD2. V trimming: 1 base; J trimming: 2 bases; junction bases outside the gene matches: 11. There are 19 residues in the CDR3. Germline lookup yields CDR1 SGHNT and CDR2 YENEEA. The CDR3 spells CASSLGTNSGRENTDTQYF. The CDR3 coding sequence is TGTGCCAGCAGCTTAGGAACAAATAGCGGGAGGGAAAACACAGATACGCAGTATTTT.

The chain employs TRBV5-1 and TRBJ1-2, with D tentatively TRBD1 (5 bases). V dropped 4 bases and J dropped 7 bases, with 20 bases sitting between them. In germline, CDR1 is SGHRS, CDR2 YFSETQ. CDR3 length: 15 amino acids. In nucleotides, the CDR3 is TGCGCCAGCAGCCCGGGGGGACTTTCGATGTTTGGCTACACCTTC. Its protein is CASSPGGLSMFGYTF.

For the CDR3, the DNA is TGTGCCTGCCAACGACAGGGATCAACCTACGAGCAGTACTTC. Its translation is CACQRQGSTYEQYF. The chain employs TRBV30 and TRBJ2-7, with 7 bases lining up with TRBD1. This CDR3 comprises 14 residues. Germline-derived CDR1 and CDR2 are GTSNPN and SVGIG (reference sequence). The trim removed 6 bases at V and 2 bases at J, leaving 10 bases unmatched. Full variable domain (rest looked up from reference TRBV30 and TRBJ2-7): SQTIHQWPATLVQPVGSPLSLECTVEGTSNPNLYWYRQAAGRGLQLLFYSVGIGQISSEVPQNLSASRPQDRQFILSSKKLLLSDSGFYLCACQRQGSTYEQYFGPGTRLTVT.

V gene TRBV6-5 combines with J gene TRBJ2-7, with no clear D. The CDR3 sequence is 12 residues long. Germline-derived CDR1 and CDR2 are MNHEY and SVGAGI. The V gene lost 5 bases and the J gene lost 6 bases, with 11 bases spanning the gap. CDR3 sequence reads: CASSESPREQYF. Written as DNA, the CDR3 is TGTGCCAGCAGTGAAAGCCCCCGCGAGCAGTACTTC.

This clone occurred a few times. This sequence joins TRBV7-9 and TRBJ2-1; D is possibly TRBD2 (6 bases). The germline CDR1 and CDR2 sequences are SEHNR and FQNEAQ (reference sequence). The V gene lost 5 bases and the J gene lost 7 bases, with 24 bases spanning the gap. This CDR3 contains 17 residues. The CDR3 nucleotides read TGTGCCAGCAGCACAAGACTGGACTCGTCCGGAGGGAATGAGCAGTTCTTC. Translation: CASSTRLDSSGGNEQFF.

J is TRBJ2-6 and V is TRBV10-3; 10 nucleotides align to TRBD1. This CDR3 spans 18 amino acids. With V trimmed by 2 bases and J by 4 bases, 8 bases remained unmatched. Germline loops: CDR1 ENHRY, CDR2 SYGVKD. The CDR3 DNA sequence: TGTGCCATCAGTGAGGGGACAGGGGCCCCCCCGGGGGCCAACGTCCTGACTTTC. Translating gives CAISEGTGAPPGANVLTF.

The chain recombines TRBV5-1 with TRBJ1-4; no firm D call. Germline CDR1 reads SGHRS; CDR2 reads YFSETQ. This CDR3 has 16 residues. Trimming cost V 4 bases and J 7 bases, with 20 bases left between them. CDR3 sequence: CASSPQVGGQTEKLFF. The CDR3 bases are TGCGCCAGCAGCCCCCAAGTGGGTGGGCAGACTGAAAAACTGTTTTTT.

J is TRBJ2-7 and V is TRBV6-6; D possibly corresponds to TRBD2 (5 bases). V gave up 5 bases and J gave up 4 bases, with 18 bases separating them. Per the germline V gene, CDR1 is MNHNY and CDR2 is SVGAGI (reference sequence). CDR3 length equals 15 residues. CDR3 DNA: TGTGCCAGCAGTGCCCCCGGGAAGAGGAAATACGAGCAGTACTTC. It translates to CASSAPGKRKYEQYF.

This sequence joins TRBV5-1 and TRBJ2-1, with D possibly TRBD2 on 6 matching bases. CDR1 is SGHRS and CDR2 is YFSETQ in the germline V gene. This CDR3 has 14 residues. Trimming pared 5 bases from V and 3 bases from J, leaving 12 bases between. The CDR3 nucleotides read TGCGCCAGCAGGCGGGACTCCGGCTACAATGAGCAGTTCTTC. As protein: CASRRDSGYNEQFF.

V gene TRBV27 combines with J gene TRBJ2-1, with 9 bases identical to TRBD2. CDR1 is MNHEY and CDR2 is SMNVEV in the germline V gene (reference sequence). CDR3 size: 16 residues. Trimming cost V 3 bases and J 7 bases; bases outside gene matches: 10. The CDR3 DNA reads as TGTGCCAGCAGTTTTCGGCTAGCGGGACTGTGGAATGAGCAGTTCTTC. Translated, it gives CASSFRLAGLWNEQFF.

The chain is built from TRBV9 and TRBJ2-1; 7 bases agree with TRBD2. CDR3 length: 14 residues. Germline V lookup: CDR1 SGDLS, CDR2 YYNGEE. V shed 0 bases, J shed 5 bases, and the junction held 2 bases outside the gene matches. Here the CDR3 reads CASSVVSGHNEQFF. CDR3 bases: TGTGCCAGCAGCGTAGTTAGCGGGCACAATGAGCAGTTCTTC.

The genes are TRBV6-1 and TRBJ1-1; D gene ambiguous. V was pared by 2 bases and J by 3 bases, with 7 bases between. CDR1 is MNHNS and CDR2 is SASEGT in the germline V gene. The CDR3 sequence is 13 residues long. The chain's CDR3 is CASSEYRDTEAFF. As DNA, the CDR3 is TGTGCCAGCAGTGAATACCGAGACACTGAAGCTTTCTTT.

V usage is TRBV5-1 and J usage is TRBJ2-3, with D perhaps matching TRBD1 (6 bases). Trimming shortened V by 0 bases and J by 2 bases, and 10 bases separated the two germline ends. Germline V gene lookup returns CDR1 SGHRS and CDR2 YFSETQ. CDR3 length equals 15 residues. The CDR3 nucleotides read TGCGCCAGCAGCTTGGTAGGACAGCACACAGATACGCAGTATTTT. Protein product: CASSLVGQHTDTQYF.

V usage is TRBV5-6 and J usage is TRBJ1-1, with D perhaps TRBD1 (5 bases). Germline loops: CDR1 SGHDT, CDR2 YYEEEE. The length of the CDR3 is 15 residues. Trimming took 1 base from V and 1 from J, leaving 11 bases between them. The CDR3 DNA reads TGTGCCAGCAGCTTGTCGTGGGGCGCGAACACTGAAGCTTTCTTT. Amino acid sequence: CASSLSWGANTEAFF.

The chain carries TRBV18 and TRBJ1-1, with 7 positions matching TRBD1. CDR3 length equals 12 residues. Germline-derived CDR1 and CDR2 are KGHSH and LQKENI. Trimming removed 2 bases from V and 8 bases from J; junction bases left unmatched: 2. The CDR3 protein is CASSPSRGEAFF. CDR3 bases: TGTGCCAGCTCACCAAGCAGGGGGGAAGCTTTCTTT.

V gene TRBV2 combines with J gene TRBJ1-5; TRBD1 aligns across 7 bases. The CDR3 runs to 16 residues. After removal of 2 bases from V and 0 bases from J, the junction contained 4 bases not matched to a gene. Germline CDR1 reads SNHLY; CDR2 reads FYNNEI. The CDR3 here is CASSETGTASNQPQHF. CDR3 DNA: TGTGCCAGCAGTGAAACCGGGACAGCTAGCAATCAGCCCCAGCATTTT.

The chain is built from TRBV11-1 and TRBJ2-1; 8 bases agree with TRBD2. V gave up 2 bases and J gave up 3 bases; unmatched junction bases: 6. The CDR3 sequence is 16 residues long. Germline CDR1 reads SGHAT; CDR2 reads FQDESV (reference sequence). The CDR3 protein is CASSLLGGRSYNEQFF. The CDR3 bases are TGTGCCAGCAGCTTACTCGGCGGGAGGAGCTACAATGAGCAGTTCTTC.

The chain couples TRBV5-1 to TRBJ2-5; 7 bases map to TRBD2. The CDR3 consists of 16 residues. Germline loops: CDR1 SGHRS, CDR2 YFSETQ. With 0 bases clipped from V and 0 bases from J, the junction kept 5 bases outside the gene matches. This CDR3 is CASSLGPAGYQETQYF. The CDR3 DNA reads TGCGCCAGCAGCTTGGGGCCAGCGGGGTACCAAGAGACCCAGTACTTC.

This chain connects TRBV25-1 to TRBJ2-7, with 10 bases matching TRBD1. Germline CDR1 MGHDK, CDR2 SYGVNS. J lost 2 bases, V lost 4 bases, and 2 bases had no gene match. This CDR3 contains 14 residues. The chain's CDR3 is CASSVGQGPYEQYF. The DNA for the CDR3 is TGTGCCAGCAGTGTGGGACAGGGGCCCTACGAGCAGTACTTC.